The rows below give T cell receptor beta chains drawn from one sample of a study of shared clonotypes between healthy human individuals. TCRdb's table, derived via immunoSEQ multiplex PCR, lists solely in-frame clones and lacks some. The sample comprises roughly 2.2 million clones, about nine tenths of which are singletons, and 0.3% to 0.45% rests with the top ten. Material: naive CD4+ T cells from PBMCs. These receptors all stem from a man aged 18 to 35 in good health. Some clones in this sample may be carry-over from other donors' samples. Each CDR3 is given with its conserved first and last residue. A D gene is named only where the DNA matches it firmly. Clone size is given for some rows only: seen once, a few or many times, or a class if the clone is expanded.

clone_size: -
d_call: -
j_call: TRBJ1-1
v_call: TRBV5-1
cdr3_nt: TGCGCCAGCAGTACTCGGGGAGAGAACACTGAAGCTTTCTTT
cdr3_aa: CASSTRGENTEAFF

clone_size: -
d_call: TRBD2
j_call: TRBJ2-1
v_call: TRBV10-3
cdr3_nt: TGTGCCATCAGTGAGTCGAGGGCGGGAGCCGTACATGAGCAGTTCTTC
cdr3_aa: CAISESRAGAVHEQFF

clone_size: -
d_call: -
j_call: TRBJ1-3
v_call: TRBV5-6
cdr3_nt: TGTGCCAGCGGAACAGGCGTTGCTGGAAACACCATATATTTT
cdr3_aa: CASGTGVAGNTIYF

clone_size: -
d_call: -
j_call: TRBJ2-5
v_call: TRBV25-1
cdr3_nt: TGTGCCAGCAGTGAATCCTTACTGGGGGCCCTCCAAGAGACCCAGTACTTC
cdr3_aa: CASSESLLGALQETQYF

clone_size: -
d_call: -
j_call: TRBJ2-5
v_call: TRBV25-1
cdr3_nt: TGTGCCAGCAGTGAATTAGGGCAGTCTCAAGAGACCCAGTACTTC
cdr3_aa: CASSELGQSQETQYF

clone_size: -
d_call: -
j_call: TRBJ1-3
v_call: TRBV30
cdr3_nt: TGTGCCAGAATTGGTGCAGGAAACACCATATATTTT
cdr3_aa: CARIGAGNTIYF

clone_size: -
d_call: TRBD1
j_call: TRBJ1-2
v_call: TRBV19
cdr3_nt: TGTGCCAGTGGGGACAGAGACTATGGCTACACCTTC
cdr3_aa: CASGDRDYGYTF

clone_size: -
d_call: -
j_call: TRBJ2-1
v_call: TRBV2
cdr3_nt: TGTGCCAGCAGTGAATCGCTTGCAGGGGTCTCCTACAATGAGCAGTTCTTC
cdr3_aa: CASSESLAGVSYNEQFF

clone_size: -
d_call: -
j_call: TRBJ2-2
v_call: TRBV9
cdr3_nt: TGTGCCAGCAGCTTGCTGGGGGTTAACACCGGGGAGCTGTTTTTT
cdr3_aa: CASSLLGVNTGELFF

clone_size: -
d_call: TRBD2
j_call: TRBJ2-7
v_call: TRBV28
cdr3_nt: TGTGCCAGCAGTTTGCCCGGACTCGGGACTAGCTCGGTCGAGCAGTACTTC
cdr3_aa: CASSLPGLGTSSVEQYF

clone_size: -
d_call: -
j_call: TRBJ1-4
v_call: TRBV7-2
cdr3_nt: TGTGCCAGCAGCTTGGAAGCGGGGGATATTGAAAAACTGTTTTTT
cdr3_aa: CASSLEAGDIEKLFF

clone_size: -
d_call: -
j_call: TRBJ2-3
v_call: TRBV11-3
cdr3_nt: TGTGCCAGCAGCAGAGGGACGGCTCCATTGGATACGCAGTATTTT
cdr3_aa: CASSRGTAPLDTQYF

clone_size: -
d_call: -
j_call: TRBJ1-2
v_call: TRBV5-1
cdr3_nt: TGCGCCAGCAGCTCGACCGTCCCTTCAGCGTACACCTTC
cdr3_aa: CASSSTVPSAYTF

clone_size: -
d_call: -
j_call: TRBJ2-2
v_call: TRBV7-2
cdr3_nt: TGTGCCAGCAGCTTAAATCGTCGGAACACCGGGGAGCTGTTTTTT
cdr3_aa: CASSLNRRNTGELFF

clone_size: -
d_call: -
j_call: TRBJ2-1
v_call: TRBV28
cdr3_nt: TGTGCCAGCAGTTTAGAGCGAGATGAGCAGTTCTTC
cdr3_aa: CASSLERDEQFF

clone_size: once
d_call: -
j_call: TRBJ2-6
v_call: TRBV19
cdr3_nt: TGTGCCAGTAGTACCAATGGGGCCAACGTCCTGACTTTC
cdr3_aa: CASSTNGANVLTF

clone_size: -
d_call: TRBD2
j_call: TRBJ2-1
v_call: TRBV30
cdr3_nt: TGTGCCTGGAGTGTAGCGGGAGTGGTGTACAATGAGCAGTTCTTC
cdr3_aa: CAWSVAGVVYNEQFF

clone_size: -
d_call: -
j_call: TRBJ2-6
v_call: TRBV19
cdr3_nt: TGTGCCAGTAGTATTTTGGGGGGAACTGGGGCCAACGTCCTGACTTTC
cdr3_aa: CASSILGGTGANVLTF

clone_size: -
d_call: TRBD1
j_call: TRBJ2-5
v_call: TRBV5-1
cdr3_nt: TGCGCCAGCAGCTTGGGGACAGGCCAAGAGACCCAGTACTTC
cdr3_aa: CASSLGTGQETQYF

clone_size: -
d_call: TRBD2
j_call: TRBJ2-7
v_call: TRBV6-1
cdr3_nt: TGTGCCAGCAGTGCGACTCTTAGCGGGAGTTTTTACAAGCAGTACTTC
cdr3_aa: CASSATLSGSFYKQYF

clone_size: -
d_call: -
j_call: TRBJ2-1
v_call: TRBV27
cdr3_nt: TGTGCCAGCAGTCTACGCCGATTCTCCTACAATGAGCAGTTCTTC
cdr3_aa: CASSLRRFSYNEQFF

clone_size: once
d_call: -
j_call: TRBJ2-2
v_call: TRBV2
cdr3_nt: TGTGCCGGGGGAGCTGCGGGAAGGGTGCTGTTTTTT
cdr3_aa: CAGGAAGRVLFF

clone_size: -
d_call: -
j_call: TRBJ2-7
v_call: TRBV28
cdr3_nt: TGTGCCAGCAGCGCCTACGAGCAGTACTTC
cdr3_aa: CASSAYEQYF

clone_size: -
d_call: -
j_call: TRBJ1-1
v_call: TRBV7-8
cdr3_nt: TGTGCCAGCAGCCTTATACAGGGAAACACTGAAGCTTTCTTT
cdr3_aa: CASSLIQGNTEAFF

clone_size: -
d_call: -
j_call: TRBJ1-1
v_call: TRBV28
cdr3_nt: TGTGCCAGCAGTTGGACGGGGGGTGAAGCTTTCTTT
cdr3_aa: CASSWTGGEAFF

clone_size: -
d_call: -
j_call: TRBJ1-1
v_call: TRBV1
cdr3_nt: TGCACCAGCAGCCAAGTACATTCGAGGGACATACTGCTCCTGGGGAACACTGAAGCTTTCTTT
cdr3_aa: CTSSQVHSRDILLLGNTEAFF

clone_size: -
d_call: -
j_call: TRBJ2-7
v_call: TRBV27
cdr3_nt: TGTGCCAGCAAGACTGGGGGGGCGCAAGGGTACGAGCAGTACTTC
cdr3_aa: CASKTGGAQGYEQYF

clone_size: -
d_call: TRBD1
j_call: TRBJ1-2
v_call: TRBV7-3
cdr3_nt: TGTGCCAGCAGCTCGGGGACAGGTAGCTATGGCTACACCTTC
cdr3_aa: CASSSGTGSYGYTF

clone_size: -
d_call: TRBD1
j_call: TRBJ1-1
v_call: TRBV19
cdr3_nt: TGTGCCAGTAGTAACAGGGGTGACACTGAAGCTTTCTTT
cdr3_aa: CASSNRGDTEAFF

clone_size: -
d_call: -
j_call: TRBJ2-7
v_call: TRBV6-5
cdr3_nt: TGTGCCAGCAGTTACGGTGCGGAACAGGTCTCCTACGAGCAGTACTTC
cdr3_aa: CASSYGAEQVSYEQYF

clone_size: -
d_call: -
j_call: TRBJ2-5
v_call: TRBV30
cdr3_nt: TGTGCCTGGAGTACGTCCTGGGAGACCCAGTACTTC
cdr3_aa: CAWSTSWETQYF

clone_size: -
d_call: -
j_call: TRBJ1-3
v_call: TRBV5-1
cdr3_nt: TGCGCCAGCAGCTGGGGTCCGCAGGGGCAAACTGGAAACACCATATATTTT
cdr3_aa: CASSWGPQGQTGNTIYF

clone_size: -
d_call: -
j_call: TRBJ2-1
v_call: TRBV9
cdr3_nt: TGTGCCAGCAGCGTGAGCAGTGTGAACCTCAATGAGCAGTTCTTC
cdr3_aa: CASSVSSVNLNEQFF

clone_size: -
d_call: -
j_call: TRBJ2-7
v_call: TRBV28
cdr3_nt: TGTGCCAGCAGGTATACCGGGCCCGAGCAGTACTTC
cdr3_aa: CASRYTGPEQYF

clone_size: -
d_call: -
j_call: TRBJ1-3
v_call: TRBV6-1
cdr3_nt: TGTGCCAGCAGTGAGGCCTACTCTGGAAACACCATATATTTT
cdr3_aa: CASSEAYSGNTIYF

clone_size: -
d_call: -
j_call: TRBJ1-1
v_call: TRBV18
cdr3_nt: TGTGCCAGCCCCGGTCCGAACACTGAAGCTTTCTTT
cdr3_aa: CASPGPNTEAFF

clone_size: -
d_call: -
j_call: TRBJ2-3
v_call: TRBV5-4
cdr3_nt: TGTGCCAGCAGCTTTGGGGCGGCACCCAGCACAGATACGCAGTATTTT
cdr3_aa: CASSFGAAPSTDTQYF

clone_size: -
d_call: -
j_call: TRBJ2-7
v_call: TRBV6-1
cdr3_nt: TGTGCCAGCTGGGGGACCGCACCCTACGAGCAGTACTTC
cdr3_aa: CASWGTAPYEQYF

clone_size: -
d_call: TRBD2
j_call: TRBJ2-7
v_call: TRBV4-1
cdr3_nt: TGCGCCAGCAGCCAGGCCGGGACTAACTCCTACGAGCAGTACTTC
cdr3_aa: CASSQAGTNSYEQYF

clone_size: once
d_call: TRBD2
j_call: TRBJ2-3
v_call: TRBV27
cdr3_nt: TGTGCCAGCAGTTTACTAGGGGCGGGAGGAACAGATACGCAGTATTTT
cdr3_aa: CASSLLGAGGTDTQYF

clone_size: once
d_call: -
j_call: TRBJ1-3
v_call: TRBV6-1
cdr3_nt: TGTGCCAGCAGTGAACTGAGCTCTGGAAACACCATATATTTT
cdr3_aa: CASSELSSGNTIYF

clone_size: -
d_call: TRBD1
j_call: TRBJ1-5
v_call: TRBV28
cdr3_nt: TGTGCCAGCAAGGGCAGGGGGGTGGAGCCCCAGCATTTT
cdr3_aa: CASKGRGVEPQHF

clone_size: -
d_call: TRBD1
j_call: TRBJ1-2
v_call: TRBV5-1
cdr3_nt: TGCGCCAGCAGCCACTCATCTGGAGGACAGGGTAACTATGGCTACACCTTC
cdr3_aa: CASSHSSGGQGNYGYTF

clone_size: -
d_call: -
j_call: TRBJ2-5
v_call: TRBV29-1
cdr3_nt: TGCAGCGTGGAACTCGCAGGACGGCTTATCGAGGAGCAGTACTTC
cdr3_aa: CSVELAGRLIEEQYF

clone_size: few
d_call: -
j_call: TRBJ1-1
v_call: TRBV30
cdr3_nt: TGTGCCTGGTGGAGGGGGAGGCAGTTGAACACTGAAGCTTTCTTT
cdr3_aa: CAWWRGRQLNTEAFF

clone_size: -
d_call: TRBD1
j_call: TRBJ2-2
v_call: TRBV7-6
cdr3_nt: TGTGCCAGCAGCTTAACGAGACAGGGGAACACCGGGGAGCTGTTTTTT
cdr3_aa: CASSLTRQGNTGELFF

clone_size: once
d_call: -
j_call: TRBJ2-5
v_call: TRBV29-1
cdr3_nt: TGCAGCGTTTGTACCCCCGGGGGTTTCGTGTCCCAGTACTTC
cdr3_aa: CSVCTPGGFVSQYF

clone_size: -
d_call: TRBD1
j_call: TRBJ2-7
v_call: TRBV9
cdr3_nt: TGTGCCAGCAGTGAATATTCGACAGGGGGGTATGAGCAGTACTTC
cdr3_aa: CASSEYSTGGYEQYF

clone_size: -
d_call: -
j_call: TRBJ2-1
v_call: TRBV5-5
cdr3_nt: TGTGCCAGCAGCCTGTGGGACGCCACGCCGGTCAATGAGCAGTTCTTC
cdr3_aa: CASSLWDATPVNEQFF

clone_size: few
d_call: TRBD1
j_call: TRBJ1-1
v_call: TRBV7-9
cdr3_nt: TGTGCCAGCAGCTCCAGACAGGGCACTGAAGCTTTCTTT
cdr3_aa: CASSSRQGTEAFF

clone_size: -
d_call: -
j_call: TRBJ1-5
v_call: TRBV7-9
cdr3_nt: TGTGCCAGCAGCTTAGGCCAAGGCCCCCAGCATTTT
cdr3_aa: CASSLGQGPQHF

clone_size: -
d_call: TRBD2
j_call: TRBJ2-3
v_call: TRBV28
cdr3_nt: TGTGCCAGCGTCCGTCGGCTAGCGGGAGCAGGGGCCACAGATACGCAGTATTTT
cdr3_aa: CASVRRLAGAGATDTQYF

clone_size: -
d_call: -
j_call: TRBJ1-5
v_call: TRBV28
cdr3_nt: TGTGCCATCCACTCACGGGGCCGCAATCAGCCCCAGCATTTT
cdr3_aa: CAIHSRGRNQPQHF